This is a list of T cell receptor beta chains from one sample in a study of T-cell memory formation after mild COVID-19. TCRdb independently ran MiXCR on the 5' RACE reads; one entry per CDR3 protein. The sample lists about 400,000 distinct CDR3 sequences; less than 25% were seen once. Sequencing was carried out using PBMCs or a T cell subset sorted from them (not recorded which). Source of these receptors: an adult woman who had mild COVID-19 (a few samples of this study predate the infection). Cell type and time point are not known. The CDR3 runs from the conserved cysteine through the conserved F or W. D genes are given only for firm matches. Clone size appears in some rows only: once, few, many, or a class for an expanded clone.

d_gene	v_gene	j_gene	abundance	CDR3nt	CDR3aa
TRBD2	TRBV20-1	TRBJ2-3	many	TGCAGTGCTAGAGTTTTCGAGCGGGAGAGCACAGATACGCAGTATTTT	CSARVFERESTDTQYF
-	TRBV20-1	TRBJ1-2	few	TGCAGTGCCCAGGGCGTCATGGGCTACACCTTC	CSAQGVMGYTF
-	TRBV5-1	TRBJ1-1	few	TGCGCCAGCAGCCCACCTTGGGGCAGGGGATTGGCTTTCTTT	CASSPPWGRGLAFF
-	TRBV7-2	TRBJ2-7	few	TGTGCCAGCACCCAACAAGCAGGATTCTCCTACGAGCAGTACTTC	CASTQQAGFSYEQYF
TRBD2	TRBV28	TRBJ2-3	-	TGTGCCACCGACCTAGCGGGAGGTGTGAATACGCAGTATTTT	CATDLAGGVNTQYF
-	TRBV6-6	TRBJ2-5	-	TGTGCCAGCAGTGCGGGGTTGTACCAAGAGACCCAGTACTTC	CASSAGLYQETQYF
TRBD1	TRBV24-1	TRBJ2-7	-	TGTGCCACCCCCGCGAAGGGACAGACGTCCTACGAGCAGTACTTC	CATPAKGQTSYEQYF
-	TRBV25-1	TRBJ1-1	few	TGTGCCAGCTCTCGGGGGATGTCCACTGAAGCTTTCTTT	CASSRGMSTEAFF
-	TRBV18	TRBJ2-3	-	TGTGCCAGCTCACCATGGGGGTTTAGCACAGATACGCAGTATTTT	CASSPWGFSTDTQYF
-	TRBV9	TRBJ2-2	-	TGTGCCAGCAGCGGACTAGACGGAGACACCGGGGAGCTGTTTTTT	CASSGLDGDTGELFF
-	TRBV20-1	TRBJ2-2	-	TGCAGTGCTCGAGGAGGTACGGACACCGGGGAGCTGTTTTTT	CSARGGTDTGELFF
TRBD2	TRBV2	TRBJ2-3	-	TGTGCCAGCAATGGAGCGGGAGGGGGGACAGATACGCAGTATTTT	CASNGAGGGTDTQYF
-	TRBV20-1	TRBJ1-2	-	TGCGGTGGAGAGGGGATGAACTATGGCTACACCTTC	CGGEGMNYGYTF
TRBD1	TRBV4-3	TRBJ1-1	-	TGCGCCAGCAGCCAAGAGCCCCAGGGGGCGAACACTGAAGCTTTCTTT	CASSQEPQGANTEAFF
-	TRBV11-2	TRBJ1-2	-	TGTGCCAGCACCCAAGAAGAGTTGAGGGGCTATGGCTACACCTTC	CASTQEELRGYGYTF
-	TRBV3-1	TRBJ1-1	few	TGTGCCAGCAGCCCCCAGGTTAGAAGGAACACTGAAGCTTTCTTT	CASSPQVRRNTEAFF
-	TRBV3-1	TRBJ2-7	few	TGTGCCAGCAGCCCCAGCCAGCGGGCTTACTACGAGCAGTACTTC	CASSPSQRAYYEQYF
-	TRBV12-3/TRBV12-4	TRBJ2-3	-	TGTGCCAGCAGTTGGGGGGCCACCGTGAGCACAGATACGCAGTATTTT	CASSWGATVSTDTQYF
-	TRBV18	TRBJ2-5	-	TGTGCCAGCTCACCAAGGGCAGGGACCCAAGAGACCCAGTACTTC	CASSPRAGTQETQYF
-	TRBV11-2	TRBJ2-5	-	TGTGCCAGCAGCTTAGTAGGGCGATGGCCACAAGAGACCCAGTACTTC	CASSLVGRWPQETQYF
TRBD2	TRBV5-1	TRBJ2-1	few	TGCGCCAGCAGCATTAGCGGGAGCTACAATGAGCAGTTCTTC	CASSISGSYNEQFF
-	TRBV6-5	TRBJ2-1	-	TGTGCCAGCAGTTACTCGAGGGGGAACAATGAGCAGTTCTTC	CASSYSRGNNEQFF
TRBD2	TRBV12-3/TRBV12-4	TRBJ2-3	few	TGTGCCAGCAGTTCGCTAGCGGATTCGGAGGGAGATACGCAGTATTTT	CASSSLADSEGDTQYF
-	TRBV6-5	TRBJ1-5	few	TGTGCCAGCATGACGGTCTCGGATAGCAATCAGCCCCAGCATTTT	CASMTVSDSNQPQHF